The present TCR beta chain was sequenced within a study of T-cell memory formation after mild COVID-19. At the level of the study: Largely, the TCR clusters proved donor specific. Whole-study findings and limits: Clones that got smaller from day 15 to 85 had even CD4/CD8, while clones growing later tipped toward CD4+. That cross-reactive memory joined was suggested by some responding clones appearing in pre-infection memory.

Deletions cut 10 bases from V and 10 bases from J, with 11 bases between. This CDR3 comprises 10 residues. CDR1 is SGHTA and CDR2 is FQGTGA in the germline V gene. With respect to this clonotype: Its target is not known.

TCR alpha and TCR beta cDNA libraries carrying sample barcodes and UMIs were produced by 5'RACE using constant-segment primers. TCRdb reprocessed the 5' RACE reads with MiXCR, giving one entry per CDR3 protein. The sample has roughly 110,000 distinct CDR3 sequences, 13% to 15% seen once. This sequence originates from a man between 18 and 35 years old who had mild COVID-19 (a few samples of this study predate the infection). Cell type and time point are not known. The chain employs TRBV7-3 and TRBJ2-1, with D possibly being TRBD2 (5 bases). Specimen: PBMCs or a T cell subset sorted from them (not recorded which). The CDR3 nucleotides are TGTGCCACCGACCGGGGAGAGCAGTTCTTC. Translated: CATDRGEQFF.